The present T cell receptor (beta chain) was sequenced within a study of blood T cells in healthy people across ages. For the second PCR, which ran for about 7 to 11 cycles, a sample-barcoded 5' primer and a J-beta primer mix were used. Every cDNA was tagged by a template-switch adaptor with 12 random nucleotides. CDR3-containing paired-end reads numbering at least 2.5 million came from each sample. TCRdb reprocessed the 5' RACE reads with MiXCR, giving one entry per CDR3 protein. This sample has about 400,000 distinct CDR3 sequences, with about 52% found just once. This clonotype came up a few times. The CDR3 loop spans 14 amino acids. The germline V gene encodes CDR1 SGHRS and CDR2 YFSETQ. Trimming removed 2 bases from V and 3 bases from J, with 12 bases in between.

The V gene is TRBV5-1, the J gene TRBJ2-7, with D possibly being TRBD2 (6 bases). This TCR derives from a man in his fifties or sixties in good health. Sequenced: blood. In nucleotides, the CDR3 is TGCGCCAGCAGCTTAATGACTAGAGGCTACGAGCAGTACTTC. It translates to CASSLMTRGYEQYF.